This entry lists 18 T cell receptor beta chains sequenced from one sample in a study of blood T cell repertoires in COVID-19. Produced via immunoSEQ multiplex PCR; TCRdb's table is partial and in-frame only. This table holds 150,000 to 200,000 clones, 75% to 90% found once. Sequenced sample: PBMCs or T cells enriched from blood (not recorded which). These receptors all stem from a man aged 40-50 years who had recovered from COVID-19.

Regarding this clone: The CDR3 end shows no conserved phenylalanine or tryptophan, and so a read error is likely. It is unclear where the CDR3 begins or ends on the DNA, so no DNA is shown, and the CDR3 is as TCRdb lists it. The chain carries TRBV21-1 and TRBJ1-4. TRBV21-1 is a listed pseudogene. The CDR3 is made up of 10 amino acids, end residues included. This CDR3 reads CASKRSLASP.

This chain connects TRBV2 to TRBJ1-1, with D perhaps TRBD1 (6 bases). Trimming left V 7 bases short and J 0 bases short, with 9 bases between. CDR3 length equals 13 residues. CDR1 and CDR2 (germline): SNHLY, FYNNEI. The CDR3 sequence is CASTDSLNTEAFF. CDR3 DNA sequence: TGTGCCAGCACGGACAGCTTGAACACTGAAGCTTTCTTT.

This clone was detected once. The J gene is TRBJ2-6, the V gene TRBV19, with D possibly matching TRBD1 (6 bases). V was pared by 6 bases and J by 0 bases, with 12 bases between. The germline V gene has CDR1 LNHDA and CDR2 SQIVND (reference sequence). This CDR3 spans 16 amino acids. CDR3 residues: CASRARGHSGANVLTF. The CDR3 DNA sequence: TGTGCCAGTAGGGCCAGGGGACACTCTGGGGCCAACGTCCTGACTTTC. Based on the CDR3 plus reference TRBV19 and TRBJ2-6, the full variable domain is DGGITQSPKYLFRKEGQNVTLSCEQNLNHDAMYWYRQDPGQGLRLIYYSQIVNDFQKGDIAEGYSVSREKKESFPLTVTSAQKNPTAFYLCASRARGHSGANVLTFGAGSRLTVL.

V usage is TRBV5-1 and J usage is TRBJ1-2, with 8 bases matching TRBD1. This CDR3 region has 14 residues. Trimming at V came to 4 bases and at J to 7 bases, leaving 9 bases not matched to a gene. CDR1 and CDR2 (germline): SGHRS, YFSETQ. DNA of the CDR3: TGCGCCAGCAGCCTGACCGGACAGGGAAGTGGCTACACCTTC. Its translation: CASSLTGQGSGYTF. Full variable domain (remainder filled in from reference TRBV5-1 and TRBJ1-2): KAGVTQTPRYLIKTRGQQVTLSCSPISGHRSVSWYQQTPGQGLQFLFEYFSETQRNKGNFPGRFSGRQFSNSRSEMNVSTLELGDSALYLCASSLTGQGSGYTFGSGTRLTVV.

This rearrangement joins TRBV4-1 to TRBJ1-2; D might be TRBD1 (5 bases). The CDR3 is 13 amino acids. Between the trimmed V and J ends, which lost 3 bases and 3 bases, there was a span of 8 bases. Germline V lookup: CDR1 MGHRA, CDR2 YSYEKL. This chain's CDR3 is CASSHQGDYGYTF. The CDR3 coding sequence is TGCGCCAGCAGCCACCAGGGTGACTATGGCTACACCTTC.

The rearrangement links TRBV6-1 to TRBJ1-5; a possible D gene is TRBD1 (5 bases). The CDR3 extends over 15 amino acids. Germline CDR1 and CDR2: MNHNS and SASEGT. Trimming stripped 0 bases from V and 5 bases from J, with 11 bases between. For the CDR3, the DNA is TGTGCCAGCAGTGAAGCCGGGGGTACGTATCAGCCCCAGCATTTT. This codes for CASSEAGGTYQPQHF.

The V and J genes are TRBV2 and TRBJ1-2; 9 positions agree with TRBD1. The V gene end was trimmed by 8 bases and the J gene end by 7 bases; junction bases not matched to a gene: 8. The germline V gene has CDR1 SNHLY and CDR2 FYNNEI. CDR3 length equals 13 residues. The DNA of the CDR3 is TGTGCCAGCGAACCCCCGGACAGGGGTGGCTACACCTTC. Its translation is CASEPPDRGGYTF.

The V and J genes are TRBV10-2 and TRBJ2-1, with D tentatively TRBD1 (6 bases). Between the trimmed V and J ends, which lost 6 bases and 3 bases, there was a span of 9 bases. Per germline, CDR1 WSHSY and CDR2 SAAADI. The CDR3 has 13 amino acids. CDR3 sequence reads: CASSEDSYNEQFF. In DNA, the CDR3 is TGCGCCAGCAGCGAGGACAGCTACAATGAGCAGTTCTTC.

This clone has a single count. The rearrangement joins TRBV9 to TRBJ1-5, with D unclear. The CDR3 spans 15 residues. Trimming pared 2 bases from V and 7 bases from J, leaving 16 bases between. CDR1 SGDLS and CDR2 YYNGEE come from the germline V gene. In DNA, the CDR3 is TGTGCCAGCAGCGTGGACTCCTTGAAGGAACAGCCCCAGCATTTT. It specifies CASSVDSLKEQPQHF.

This chain connects TRBV29-1 to TRBJ1-2; D might be TRBD1 (6 bases). V gave up 0 bases and J gave up 5 bases, with 13 bases separating them. The germline V gene has CDR1 SQVTM and CDR2 ANQGSEA. The CDR3 contains 14 residues. The CDR3 coding sequence is TGCAGCGTTGAAGATCCAGGGGAAGGATATGGCTACACCTTC. Its translation is CSVEDPGEGYGYTF.

This chain joins TRBV6-5 and TRBJ2-2; possibly TRBD1 for D (5 bases). The germline V and J ends were trimmed by 7 bases and 1 base, with 10 bases remaining between them. Germline V gene data show CDR1 as MNHEY and CDR2 as SVGAGI. There are 14 residues in the CDR3. CDR3 region: CASKRGQNTGELFF. For the CDR3, the DNA is TGTGCCAGCAAGAGAGGACAGAACACCGGGGAGCTGTTTTTT.

The chain uses TRBV7-8 and TRBJ2-3; 9 bases map to TRBD1. V dropped 3 bases and J dropped 3; count of bases not matched to a gene: 1. CDR1 SGHVS and CDR2 FQNEAQ come from the germline V gene. The CDR3 consists of 14 residues. The CDR3 nucleotides read TGTGCCAGCAGCTTCGGACAGGGGACAGATACGCAGTATTTT. Translating gives CASSFGQGTDTQYF.

CDR3 amino acids: CSASSSYSNQPQHF. For the CDR3, the DNA is TGCAGTGCTAGTTCGAGTTATAGCAATCAGCCCCAGCATTTT. The chain carries TRBV20-1 and TRBJ1-5; D call uncertain. In germline, CDR1 is DFQATT, CDR2 SNEGSKA (reference sequence). V lost 3 bases, J lost 0 bases, and 9 bases lay in between. The CDR3 contains 14 residues.

The chain uses TRBV7-9 and TRBJ1-1; TRBD1 might be the D (5 bases). The CDR3 contains 12 residues. The ends were cut back, 1 base at V and 11 bases at J, with 11 bases in the middle. Germline CDR1 and CDR2: SEHNR and FQNEAQ (reference sequence). The CDR3 here is CASSLEGAGAFF. The CDR3 nucleotides are TGTGCCAGCAGCTTAGAAGGGGCAGGGGCTTTCTTT.

The rearrangement links TRBV4-2 to TRBJ1-2; D is undetermined. Germline loops: CDR1 LGHNA, CDR2 YNFKEQ. Trimming shortened V by 0 bases and J by 4 bases, and 15 bases separated the two germline ends. The CDR3 covers 16 residues. CDR3 loop: CASSQEGREGGYGYTF. In DNA, the CDR3 is TGTGCCAGCAGCCAAGAAGGTAGAGAGGGAGGCTATGGCTACACCTTC.

The V call is TRBV6-5, the J call TRBJ2-5, with TRBD1 matching over 8 bases. Germline V gives CDR1 MNHEY, CDR2 SVGAGI. The CDR3 consists of 15 residues. After removal of 6 bases from V and 5 bases from J, the junction contained 11 bases not matched to a gene. CDR3 sequence reads: CASRFSGGKDETQYF. For the CDR3, the DNA is TGTGCCAGCAGGTTCTCAGGGGGCAAGGACGAGACCCAGTACTTC.

The chain uses TRBV9 and TRBJ1-2, with no clear D. This CDR3 spans 13 amino acids. V was clipped by 8 bases and J by 4 bases, with 15 bases between them. Germline V gene lookup returns CDR1 SGDLS and CDR2 YYNGEE. CDR3 sequence reads: CASSGEGRYGYTF. For the CDR3, the DNA is TGTGCCAGTTCAGGTGAAGGTCGCTATGGCTACACCTTC.

The chain couples TRBV12-3 or TRBV12-4 to TRBJ2-3, with 7 bases matching TRBD1. V was clipped by 5 bases and J by 3 bases; unmatched bases: 2. This CDR3 spans 13 amino acids. The DNA of the CDR3 is TGTGCCAGCAGTAGACAGGGTACAGATACGCAGTATTTT. Amino acids: CASSRQGTDTQYF.